This T cell receptor (beta chain) was recorded in a study of blood T cells in healthy people across ages. The authors ran a second PCR of about 6 to 11 cycles using a sample-barcoded 5' primer and a J-beta primer mix. A 12-random-nucleotide template-switch adaptor tagged each cDNA molecule. MiXCR was run by TCRdb on the 5' RACE reads, yielding one entry per CDR3 protein. Among 550,000 to 750,000 distinct CDR3 sequences listed, 21% were seen once. Notes on the study in general: Investigators viewed diversity estimates from one million T cells as underestimates, the study reported.

Samples had at least 6.5 million PBMCs isolated from them. Samples each yielded at least 5.5 micrograms of total RNA. The CDR3 sequence is 15 residues long. Germline V gene lookup returns CDR1 DFQATT and CDR2 SNEGSKA (reference sequence). On this clonotype: The antigen remains undetermined. One end of the junction is discordant with germline, which a read error may explain.

The genes are TRBV20-1 and TRBJ2-7; a possible D gene is TRBD2 (6 bases). The sequencing input was blood. This sequence was found in a man between 65 and 79 years old in good health. The CDR3 here is CSAREMEGTSYEQYF. Here the CDR3 DNA reads TGCAGCGCTAGAGAAATGGAGGGAACAAGCTACGAGCAGTACTTC.